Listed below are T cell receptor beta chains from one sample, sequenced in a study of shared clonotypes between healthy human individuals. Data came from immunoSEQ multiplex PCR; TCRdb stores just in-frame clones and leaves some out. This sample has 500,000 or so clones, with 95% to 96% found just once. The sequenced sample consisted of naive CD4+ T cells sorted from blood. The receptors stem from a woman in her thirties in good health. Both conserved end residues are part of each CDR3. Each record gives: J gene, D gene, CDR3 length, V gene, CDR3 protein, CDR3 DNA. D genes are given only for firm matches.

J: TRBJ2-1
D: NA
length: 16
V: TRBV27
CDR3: CASSLGVAPPHNEQFF
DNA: TGTGCCAGCAGTTTAGGGGTAGCCCCACCGCACAATGAGCAGTTCTTC

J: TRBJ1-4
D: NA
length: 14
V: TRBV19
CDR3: CASISRGEDEKLFF
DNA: TGTGCCAGTATCTCTAGGGGGGAAGACGAAAAACTGTTTTTT

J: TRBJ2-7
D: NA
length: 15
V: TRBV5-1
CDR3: CASSLARGRGDEQYF
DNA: TGCGCCAGCAGCTTGGCAAGGGGGCGCGGGGACGAGCAGTACTTC

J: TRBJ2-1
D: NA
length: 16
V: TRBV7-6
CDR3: CASSSVGFSLNNEQFF
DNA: TGTGCCAGCAGCTCTGTCGGGTTCTCCTTAAACAATGAGCAGTTCTTC

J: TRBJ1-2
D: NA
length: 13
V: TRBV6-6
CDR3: CASSTGFSYGYTF
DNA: TGTGCCAGCAGTACAGGGTTTTCCTATGGCTACACCTTC

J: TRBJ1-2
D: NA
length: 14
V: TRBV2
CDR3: CASSEQGANYGYTF
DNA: TGTGCCAGCAGTGAACAGGGAGCTAACTATGGCTACACCTTC

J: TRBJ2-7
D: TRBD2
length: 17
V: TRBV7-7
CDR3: CASSFGIVRLAAYEQYF
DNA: TGTGCCAGCAGCTTTGGGATTGTGAGACTAGCGGCTTACGAGCAGTACTTC

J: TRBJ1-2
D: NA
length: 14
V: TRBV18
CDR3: CASSPVEKHYGYTF
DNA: TGTGCCAGCTCACCAGTGGAAAAGCACTATGGCTACACCTTC

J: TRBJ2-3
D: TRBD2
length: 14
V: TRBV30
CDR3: CAWRLAGAPDTQYF
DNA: TGTGCCTGGCGACTAGCGGGAGCTCCAGATACGCAGTATTTT

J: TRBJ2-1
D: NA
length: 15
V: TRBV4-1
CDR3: CASSPRHLGRDEQFF
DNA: TGCGCCAGCAGCCCACGACACCTGGGACGGGATGAGCAGTTCTTC

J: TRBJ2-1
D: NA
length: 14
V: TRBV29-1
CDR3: CSVEGVSGYNEQFF
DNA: TGCAGCGTTGAAGGGGTTAGCGGTTACAATGAGCAGTTCTTC

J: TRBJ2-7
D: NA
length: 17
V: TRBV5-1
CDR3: CASSLEALGGSTYEQYF
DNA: TGCGCCAGCAGCTTGGAGGCTCTCGGGGGTTCGACCTACGAGCAGTACTTC

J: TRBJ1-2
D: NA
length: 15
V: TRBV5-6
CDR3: CASSPLAGANGGYTF
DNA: TGTGCCAGCAGCCCCCTAGCGGGGGCGAATGGTGGCTACACCTTC

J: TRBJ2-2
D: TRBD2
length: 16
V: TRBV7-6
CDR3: CASSLKGLAGTGELFF
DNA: TGTGCCAGCAGCTTAAAAGGACTAGCGGGAACCGGGGAGCTGTTTTTT